This TCR beta chain was captured by sequencing in a study of blood T cell repertoires in COVID-19. In the study overall: Spain, Italy and the United States supplied samples that represented acute and convalescent COVID-19. PBMCs, B-cell-depleted T cells, or T cells provided the cDNA or gDNA that made up the material.

The data were produced by immunoSEQ multiplex PCR, yet TCRdb's version contains in-frame clones alone and is incomplete. The sample holds under 300,000 clones, approximately 91% seen once. Assignment of participants to cohorts was predicated upon participant-reported clinical history. V dropped 1 base and J dropped 0 bases, with 12 bases sitting between them. The germline V gene encodes CDR1 SGHVS and CDR2 FNYEAQ. There are 17 residues in the CDR3. The TCR was taken from a woman in her forties with acute COVID-19. Sequenced: PBMCs or T cells enriched from blood (not recorded which). The chain links TRBV7-6 to TRBJ2-2, with D possibly matching TRBD1 (5 bases). Here the CDR3 DNA reads TGTGCCAGCAGCTTAGTGGCAGGGTCGGCGAACACCGGGGAGCTGTTTTTT. Translating gives CASSLVAGSANTGELFF.